This T cell receptor beta chain is from a study of cytomegalovirus exposure and HLA in healthy donors. From germline, CDR1 is MGHRA and CDR2 YSYEKL. CDR3 length: 15 amino acids. With V trimmed by 3 bases and J by 0 bases, 4 bases remained unmatched. Whole-study results and caveats: Earlier results showed most TCR beta V segments being productive about 87% or about 30% of the time.

PCR involved 60 Vbeta and 13 Jbeta primers. The method was immunoSEQ multiplex PCR; TCRdb's version includes in-frame clones alone and lacks a portion of them. The sample has approximately 150,000 clones, roughly 79% seen once. As for this clone: The antigen is undetermined.

V is TRBV4-1 and J is TRBJ1-1; TRBD1 matches 7 bases. The sequenced material came from PBMCs. The receptor's source is a male donor in good health and CMV-seronegative. CDR3: CASSQVGQLNTEAFF. CDR3 coding DNA: TGCGCCAGCAGCCAGGTGGGACAGCTGAACACTGAAGCTTTCTTT.